The next 17 T cell receptor beta chains were all read from a single sample in a study of regulatory T cells in long-lasting Graves disease. Described time point: newly diagnosed GD, antithyroid drugs for less than 3 months. PBMC RNA was the source of the TCR library. Assembly of TCR beta libraries relied on iRepertoire HTBI primers together with Arm-PCR of CDR3 regions. Via MiXCR, TCRdb re-called the multiplex PCR reads, giving one row per CDR3 protein. The table includes about 460,000 distinct CDR3 sequences, 12% to 15% detected once. Separately, the same data were catalogued under a study of T cells in Graves' hyperthyroidism and ophthalmopathy.

This material consisted of peripheral blood mononuclear cells (PBMCs), taken at new diagnosis, from a patient treated with antithyroid drugs. These receptors all come from a woman aged 45-65 years with Graves disease.

A note on this clonotype: This may come from a read error, since a much larger clone is one base off. Given the absence of the conserved phenylalanine or tryptophan at the CDR3 end, a read error is likely. The chain recombines TRBV7-3 with TRBJ2-5; 9 bases are a match to TRBD1. With V trimmed by 5 bases and J by 2 bases, 9 bases remained unmatched. Germline assignment: CDR1 SGHTA and CDR2 FQGTGA. The CDR3 totals 16 residues. CDR3 sequence: CASSPTGQGTQETQYS. The CDR3 DNA is TGTGCCAGCAGCCCCACTGGACAGGGGACACAAGAGACCCAGTACTCC.

As for this clonotype: Germline is not matched at one junction end, which may reflect a read error. The rearrangement links TRBV7-2 to TRBJ2-1; no firm D call. Germline CDR1 reads SGHTA; CDR2 reads FQGNSA. The CDR3 has 15 amino acids. The chain's CDR3 is CASSLDSSTYDEQFF. Written as DNA, the CDR3 is TGTGCCAGCAGCTTAGACAGTTCAACCTACGATGAGCAGTTCTTC.

This clonotype has at least ten counts. The V and J genes are TRBV9 and TRBJ2-1, with a weak D call TRBD2 (5 bases). CDR3 length: 13 amino acids. Germline V gives CDR1 SGDLS, CDR2 YYNGEE. V lost 7 bases, J lost 5 bases, and 13 bases lay in between. CDR3 sequence (DNA): TGTGCCAGCGGCCGTAGGACTGACAATGAGCAGTTCTTC. Encoded protein: CASGRRTDNEQFF. Drawing the rest from reference TRBV9 and TRBJ2-1, the complete variable domain is DSGVTQTPKHLITATGQRVTLRCSPRSGDLSVYWYQQSLDQGLQFLIQYYNGEERAKGNILERFSAQQFPDLHSELNLSSLELGDSALYFCASGRRTDNEQFFGPGTRLTVL.

At least ten counts were recorded for this clonotype. J is TRBJ2-1 and V is TRBV11-3, with 7 bases lining up with TRBD1. V dropped 4 bases and J dropped 9; count of bases not matched to a gene: 9. Germline CDR1 reads SGHNT; CDR2 reads YENEEA. The CDR3 extends over 14 amino acids. The CDR3 DNA follows: TGTGCCAGCAGCTCCGGACAGGTTCTCAGTGAGCAGTTCTTC. This gives the protein CASSSGQVLSEQFF.

This clonotype was observed at least ten times. The rearrangement joins TRBV7-3 to TRBJ1-1; TRBD1 aligns across 7 bases. After removal of 5 bases from V and 0 bases from J, the junction contained 3 bases not matched to a gene. The germline V gene encodes CDR1 SGHTA and CDR2 FQGTGA. The CDR3 contains 14 residues. This CDR3 reads CASSQQGMNTEAFF. In DNA, the CDR3 is TGTGCCAGCAGCCAACAGGGGATGAACACTGAAGCTTTCTTT.

This clonotype occurred many times. The V and J genes are TRBV7-9 and TRBJ2-2; 10 bases map to TRBD2. This CDR3 is built from 16 residues. CDR1 is SEHNR, CDR2 FQNEAQ, per germline (reference sequence). V was pared by 3 bases and J by 7 bases, with 8 bases of the junction left unmatched. This CDR3 is CASSLISGRHFGELFF. Written as DNA, the CDR3 is TGTGCCAGCAGCTTGATTAGCGGGAGGCATTTCGGGGAGCTGTTTTTT.

V gene TRBV5-1 combines with J gene TRBJ1-1, with D maybe TRBD1 (5 bases). The CDR3 is 13 residues long. CDR1 and CDR2 (germline): SGHRS, YFSETQ. V was trimmed by 3 bases and J by 5 bases, leaving 11 bases between them. CDR3 amino acids: CASSSWGMTEAFF. CDR3 DNA sequence: TGCGCCAGCAGCTCCTGGGGGATGACTGAAGCTTTCTTT. Full variable domain (rest looked up from reference TRBV5-1 and TRBJ1-1): KAGVTQTPRYLIKTRGQQVTLSCSPISGHRSVSWYQQTPGQGLQFLFEYFSETQRNKGNFPGRFSGRQFSNSRSEMNVSTLELGDSALYLCASSSWGMTEAFFGQGTRLTVV.

The rearrangement joins TRBV5-1 to TRBJ2-1, with TRBD1 as a possible D gene (6 bases). The CDR3 is made up of 16 amino acids. Trimming stripped 2 bases from V and 0 bases from J, with 12 bases between. Germline lookup yields CDR1 SGHRS and CDR2 YFSETQ. The CDR3 here is CASSFRGHSSYNEQFF. As DNA, the CDR3 is TGCGCCAGCAGCTTCCGGGGACATAGCTCCTACAATGAGCAGTTCTTC.

The chain is built from TRBV18 and TRBJ1-6; 7 nucleotides align to TRBD1. The CDR3 runs 14 residues. The V and J ends lost 3 bases and 10 bases, in that order; junction bases with no gene match: 6. Germline CDR1 reads KGHSH; CDR2 reads LQKENI. In nucleotides, the CDR3 is TGTGCCAGCTCACCCACAGGGGCATGGTCACCCCTCCACTTT. Amino acid sequence: CASSPTGAWSPLHF.

This clonotype appeared a few times. The rearrangement links TRBV7-9 to TRBJ2-1; 8 nucleotides match TRBD2. The V segment lost 6 bases and the J segment 7 bases; nucleotides outside the gene matches: 14. This CDR3 contains 16 residues. CDR1 is SEHNR and CDR2 is FQNEAQ in the germline V gene (reference sequence). DNA of the CDR3: TGTGCCAGCAGGCCCCGGGCGAGCGGGAGTGATAATGAGCAGTTCTTC. Its protein product is CASRPRASGSDNEQFF.

This clonotype was picked up many times. This rearrangement joins TRBV30 to TRBJ2-1; the D gene is possibly TRBD2 (5 bases). The germline V gene has CDR1 GTSNPN and CDR2 SVGIG (reference sequence). Trimming removed 2 bases from V and 6 bases from J, with 11 bases in between. The CDR3 totals 13 residues. CDR3 DNA: TGTGCCTGGAGTAAAATAGGAGGCAATGAGCAGTTCTTC. The encoded protein is CAWSKIGGNEQFF.

This clonotype was picked up many times. The chain recombines TRBV5-1 with TRBJ1-2; D perhaps matches TRBD1 (6 bases). The V end was cut by 4 bases, the J end by 5 bases, with 15 bases between. CDR1 is SGHRS, CDR2 YFSETQ, per germline. CDR3 length: 14 residues. The CDR3 DNA reads as TGCGCCAGCAGCCGTACAGGGACGAATTATGGCTACACCTTC. Its translation is CASSRTGTNYGYTF.

Details on this clonotype: A much larger clonotype is one base distant, so this may be a read error. The chain couples TRBV6-2 or TRBV6-3 to TRBJ2-4; 8 bases agree with TRBD1. Germline V CDR1 and CDR2: MNHEY, SVGEGT. This CDR3 region has 12 residues. Here the CDR3 reads CASSEYRDRLFF. CDR3 nucleotide sequence: TGTGCCAGCAGTGAGTACCGGGACAGGTTGTTCTTC.

The V call is TRBV6-1, the J call TRBJ2-2, with 9 bases aligning to TRBD2. This CDR3 comprises 16 residues. J lost 2 bases, V lost 5 bases, and 6 bases had no gene match. Germline-derived CDR1 and CDR2 are MNHNS and SASEGT. The CDR3 loop is CASSHIAGANTGELFF. The CDR3 DNA sequence: TGTGCCAGCAGTCATATAGCGGGGGCCAACACCGGGGAGCTGTTTTTT.

This clonotype has ten or more counts. This chain uses TRBV5-1 with TRBJ1-2; the D is unclear. Germline V gene data show CDR1 as SGHRS and CDR2 as YFSETQ. V was trimmed by 5 bases and J by 0 bases, leaving 11 bases between them. The CDR3 spans 14 residues. DNA for the CDR3: TGCGCCAGCAGGATACAGATCACTAACTATGGCTACACCTTC. It translates to CASRIQITNYGYTF. Full variable domain (remainder filled in from reference TRBV5-1 and TRBJ1-2): KAGVTQTPRYLIKTRGQQVTLSCSPISGHRSVSWYQQTPGQGLQFLFEYFSETQRNKGNFPGRFSGRQFSNSRSEMNVSTLELGDSALYLCASRIQITNYGYTFGSGTRLTVV.

This clonotype was counted many times. V usage is TRBV11-2 and J usage is TRBJ2-2; TRBD1 matches at 7 bases. CDR1 and CDR2 from the germline V gene are SGHAT and FQNNGV. V lost 5 bases, J lost 0 bases, and 3 bases stayed unmatched. The CDR3 totals 15 residues. Written as DNA, the CDR3 is TGTGCCAGCAGCAACAGGGGTTCGAACACCGGGGAGCTGTTTTTT. It translates to CASSNRGSNTGELFF. The full variable domain, completed using reference TRBV11-2 and TRBJ2-2, is EAGVAQSPRYKIIEKRQSVAFWCNPISGHATLYWYQQILGQGPKLLIQFQNNGVVDDSQLPKDRFSAERLKGVDSTLKIQPAKLEDSAVYLCASSNRGSNTGELFFGEGSRLTVL.

This clonotype was recorded many times. V gene TRBV28 combines with J gene TRBJ2-5; D is perhaps TRBD1 (6 bases). V lost 5 bases, J lost 5 bases, and 12 bases lay in between. Germline CDR1 and CDR2: MDHEN and SYDVKM. The CDR3 loop spans 13 amino acids. The CDR3 sequence is CASSTGFGETQYF. The CDR3 coding sequence is TGTGCCAGCAGTACAGGGTTTGGGGAGACCCAGTACTTC.